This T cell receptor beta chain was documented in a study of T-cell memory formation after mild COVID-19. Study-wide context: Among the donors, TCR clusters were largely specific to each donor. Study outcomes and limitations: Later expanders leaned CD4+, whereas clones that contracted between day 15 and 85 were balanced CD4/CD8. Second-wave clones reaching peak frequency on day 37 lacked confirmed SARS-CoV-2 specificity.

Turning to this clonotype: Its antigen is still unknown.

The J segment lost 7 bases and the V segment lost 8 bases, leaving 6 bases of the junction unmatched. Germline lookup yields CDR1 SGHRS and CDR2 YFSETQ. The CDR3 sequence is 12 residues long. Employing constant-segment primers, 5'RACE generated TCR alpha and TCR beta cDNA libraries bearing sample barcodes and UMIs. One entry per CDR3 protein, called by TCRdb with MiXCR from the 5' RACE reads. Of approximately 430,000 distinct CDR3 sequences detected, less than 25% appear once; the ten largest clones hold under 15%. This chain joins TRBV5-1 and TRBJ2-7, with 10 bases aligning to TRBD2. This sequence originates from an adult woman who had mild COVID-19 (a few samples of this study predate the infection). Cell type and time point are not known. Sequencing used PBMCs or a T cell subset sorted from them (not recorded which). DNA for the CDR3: TGCGCCAGTACTAGCGGGGTCGCTGAGCAGTACTTC. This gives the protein CASTSGVAEQYF.